This T cell receptor beta chain was identified in a study of blood T cell repertoires in COVID-19. Background on the study: COVID-19 samples from acute and convalescent phases originated in the United States, Italy and Spain.

In the original analysis: By means of reference gene primer amplification, nucleated cell counts were estimated. Generated by immunoSEQ multiplex PCR, the TCRdb table keeps only in-frame clones and is missing some. V, J and clone size derive from that table, while D and trimming were established from the DNA sequence. The data show roughly 300,000 clones, 92% seen once. Participant age was roughly 18 to 95 years, and participants resided in roughly 25 US areas. Participants' reported clinical history set cohort assignment. The germline CDR1 and CDR2 sequences are MDHEN and SYDVKM. V trimming: 5 bases; J trimming: 6 bases; junction bases outside the gene matches: 8. CDR3 length equals 15 residues.

The chain has TRBV28 and TRBJ1-1; 11 bases are a match to TRBD1. The sample comprised PBMCs or T cells enriched from blood (not recorded which). This receptor was obtained from a woman aged 25 to 45 who had recovered from COVID-19. The CDR3 DNA follows: TGTGCCAGCAGTCCCTGGACAGGGGGCTTCGCTGAAGCTTTCTTT. Protein: CASSPWTGGFAEAFF.